These 28 T cell receptor beta chains share one sample of origin, sequenced in a study of blood T cell repertoires in COVID-19. The method was immunoSEQ multiplex PCR; TCRdb's version includes in-frame clones alone and lacks a portion of them. There are roughly 40,000 clones in the sample; over 70% occur only once, and approximately 8.8% lies in the top ten. The source material was peripheral blood. The source is a woman aged 70-85 years with acute or convalescent COVID-19.

In this sample, this clone turned up once. The chain has TRBV7-9 and TRBJ2-7; 8 nucleotides align to TRBD2. In germline, CDR1 is SEHNR, CDR2 FQNEAQ (reference sequence). CDR3 length equals 16 residues. J was trimmed by 0 bases and V by 5 bases; bases with no gene match: 9. In nucleotides, the CDR3 is TGTGCCAGCAGCGCCCCAGGAAGCGGGAGCTCCTACGAGCAGTACGTC. Amino acids: CASSAPGSGSSYEQYV.

Here the CDR3 reads CASSLGADYGYTF. The CDR3 DNA reads TGTGCCAGCAGCTTAGGGGCCGACTATGGCTACACCTTC. The chain has TRBV7-2 and TRBJ1-2; no firm D call. The V end lost 1 base, the J end lost 3 bases, and 6 bases lay between the germline ends. The length of the CDR3 is 13 residues. The germline gives CDR1 SGHTA, CDR2 FQGNSA.

This rearrangement joins TRBV19 to TRBJ1-6; D might be TRBD1 (6 bases). The CDR3 is 14 amino acids. Germline CDR1 and CDR2: LNHDA and SQIVND (reference sequence). Trimming removed 5 bases from V and 7 bases from J, with 12 bases in between. CDR3 protein: CASSVGQNNSPLHF. In nucleotides, the CDR3 is TGTGCCAGTAGTGTTGGACAGAACAATTCACCCCTCCACTTT.

This clone was detected once. The CDR3, as DNA: TGTGCCAGCAGTCCCCGGGAGGGCCGATCAGAGACCCAGTACTTC. Translation: CASSPREGRSETQYF. The V gene is TRBV6-5, the J gene TRBJ2-5; TRBD2 aligns across 8 bases. Per the germline V gene, CDR1 is MNHEY and CDR2 is SVGAGI. The CDR3 extends over 15 amino acids. After removal of 5 bases from V and 4 bases from J, the junction contained 9 bases not matched to a gene.

J is TRBJ2-5 and V is TRBV27, with a tentative D call TRBD1 (6 bases). V was cut by 0 bases and J by 2 bases, with 10 bases left in between. The CDR3 sequence is 15 residues long. Germline V gene sequence: CDR1 MNHEY, CDR2 SMNVEV (reference sequence). The CDR3 loop reads CASSLSETGQETQYF. CDR3 bases: TGTGCCAGCAGTTTATCGGAAACAGGGCAAGAGACCCAGTACTTC.

This chain joins TRBV18 and TRBJ1-5; unclear D gene. CDR3 length: 14 amino acids. The ends were cut back, 3 bases at V and 5 bases at J, with 11 bases in the middle. Germline V gene data show CDR1 as KGHSH and CDR2 as LQKENI. CDR3 in amino acids: CASSPTTSDQPQHF. As DNA, the CDR3 is TGTGCCAGCTCACCGACTACTTCGGATCAGCCCCAGCATTTT. Combining the CDR3 with reference TRBV18 and TRBJ1-5 gives the whole variable domain NAGVMQNPRHLVRRRGQEARLRCSPMKGHSHVYWYRQLPEEGLKFMVYLQKENIIDESGMPKERFSAEFPKEGPSILRIQQVVRGDSAAYFCASSPTTSDQPQHFGDGTRLSIL.

The chain links TRBV7-9 to TRBJ2-3; D is unresolved. With 1 base removed from V and 0 bases from J, the gap between germline ends came to 2 bases. In germline, CDR1 is SEHNR, CDR2 FQNEAQ (reference sequence). The length of the CDR3 is 13 residues. CDR3: CASSLVSTDTQYF. In DNA form, the CDR3 reads TGTGCCAGCAGCTTAGTAAGCACAGATACGCAGTATTTT.

The genes are TRBV5-8 and TRBJ1-5; TRBD1 might be the D (6 bases). Germline V gene lookup returns CDR1 SGHTS and CDR2 YDEGEE. The CDR3 loop spans 13 amino acids. The germline V and J ends were trimmed by 4 bases and 4 bases, with 9 bases remaining between them. CDR3 loop: CASSPDSNQPQHF. The CDR3 DNA sequence: TGTGCCAGCAGCCCGGACAGTAATCAGCCCCAGCATTTT.

This sequence joins TRBV30 and TRBJ2-2, with TRBD1 matching 7 bases. V gave up 3 bases and J gave up 6 bases; unmatched junction bases: 13. This CDR3 contains 16 residues. Germline V gene data show CDR1 as GTSNPN and CDR2 as SVGIG (reference sequence). CDR3 in amino acids: CAWRGMTGHKAGELFF. For the CDR3, the DNA is TGTGCCTGGAGGGGAATGACAGGGCATAAGGCCGGGGAGCTGTTTTTT. The variable domain in full, completed from reference TRBV30 and TRBJ2-2, reads SQTIHQWPATLVQPVGSPLSLECTVEGTSNPNLYWYRQAAGRGLQLLFYSVGIGQISSEVPQNLSASRPQDRQFILSSKKLLLSDSGFYLCAWRGMTGHKAGELFFGEGSRLTVL.

This clone was seen once. The chain employs TRBV6-2 or TRBV6-3 and TRBJ1-1; the match to TRBD1 covers 7 bases. V was clipped by 5 bases and J by 11 bases; unmatched bases: 8. The CDR3 runs 12 residues. In germline, CDR1 is MNHEY, CDR2 SVGEGT. The CDR3 coding sequence is TGTGCCAGCAGTCCGTCGACAGGGCCGGCTTTCTTT. Protein product: CASSPSTGPAFF.

This chain connects TRBV19 to TRBJ2-6, with unresolved D. Trimming shortened V by 5 bases and J by 0 bases, and 5 bases separated the two germline ends. Germline values: CDR1 LNHDA, CDR2 SQIVND (reference sequence). The CDR3 loop spans 14 amino acids. CDR3 in amino acids: CASSSYSGANVLTF. For the CDR3, the DNA is TGTGCCAGTAGTTCCTACTCTGGGGCCAACGTCCTGACTTTC.

The V and J genes are TRBV2 and TRBJ2-1; 7 nucleotides line up with TRBD2. CDR1 and CDR2 from the germline V gene are SNHLY and FYNNEI. V lost 6 bases to trimming and J lost 3 bases; unmatched junction nucleotides: 14. There are 17 residues in the CDR3. CDR3 sequence (DNA): TGTGCCAGCAGCAAAGCAAGGCTAGCGGCCCACTACAATGAGCAGTTCTTC. Its protein product is CASSKARLAAHYNEQFF.

This clone was recorded a few times. This chain uses TRBV27 with TRBJ2-1; 8 bases align to TRBD2. CDR1 is MNHEY, CDR2 SMNVEV, per germline (reference sequence). The CDR3 is 16 residues long. V trimming: 3 bases; J trimming: 8 bases; junction bases outside the gene matches: 12. The CDR3 DNA is TGTGCCAGCAGTTTGACCGGGACTAGGTTTCTATATGAGCAGTTCTTC. Its translation: CASSLTGTRFLYEQFF.

V and J are TRBV7-2 and TRBJ2-1; 7 nucleotides match TRBD1. The ends lost 2 bases at V and 3 bases at J; junction bases unmatched: 10. The CDR3 totals 17 residues. Germline V gene lookup returns CDR1 SGHTA and CDR2 FQGNSA. CDR3 residues: CASSLQRGQGGYNEQFF. CDR3 DNA: TGTGCCAGCAGCTTACAGAGGGGGCAAGGGGGCTACAATGAGCAGTTCTTC.

Only a few counts were recorded for this clone. The V and J genes are TRBV28 and TRBJ2-2; 7 bases map to TRBD1. Trimming at V came to 6 bases and at J to 6 bases, leaving 10 bases not matched to a gene. The V gene's germline CDR1 is MDHEN and CDR2 SYDVKM. The CDR3 runs 15 residues. In DNA, the CDR3 is TGTGCCAGCAGCCCTTCGCCCCAGGGGGCCGGGGAGCTGTTTTTT. Translated: CASSPSPQGAGELFF.

The rearrangement uses TRBV19 and TRBJ2-1; D may be TRBD1 (7 bases). Germline V lookup: CDR1 LNHDA, CDR2 SQIVND (reference sequence). The CDR3 spans 16 residues. V was pared by 6 bases and J by 5 bases, with 20 bases between. The CDR3 spells CASRVPEGAENNEQFF. DNA for the CDR3: TGTGCCAGTAGGGTTCCGGAGGGGGCCGAAAACAATGAGCAGTTCTTC.

The chain employs TRBV20-1 and TRBJ2-3; 11 bases map to TRBD2. The CDR3 length is 16 residues. With V trimmed by 3 bases and J by 5 bases, 10 bases remained unmatched. Germline CDR1 is DFQATT and CDR2 is SNEGSKA (reference sequence). The DNA of the CDR3 is TGCAGTGCTAGTCCTCAACTAGCGGGAGTGCAAGATACGCAGTATTTT. Its translation is CSASPQLAGVQDTQYF.

This chain links TRBV5-1 with TRBJ1-5; 9 nucleotides align to TRBD1. Trimming took 4 bases from V and 4 from J; bases not matched to a gene: 3. CDR3 length: 14 amino acids. Per the germline V gene, CDR1 is SGHRS and CDR2 is YFSETQ. The CDR3 coding sequence is TGCGCCAGCAGCCCCGGGACAGGGAATCAGCCCCAGCATTTT. Protein sequence: CASSPGTGNQPQHF.

The chain carries TRBV11-3 and TRBJ2-3; 14 bases match TRBD2. Looked up from germline, CDR1 is SGHNT and CDR2 is YENEEA. The CDR3 totals 17 residues. With V trimmed by 2 bases and J by 3 bases, 4 bases remained unmatched. The CDR3 DNA sequence: TGTGCCAGCAGCTTAATGACTAGCGGGGGGGCTACAGATACGCAGTATTTT. This sequence encodes CASSLMTSGGATDTQYF.

The chain combines TRBV13 with TRBJ1-1; no reliable D call. This CDR3 region has 12 residues. Germline V gene data show CDR1 as PRHDT and CDR2 as FYEKMQ (reference sequence). V was trimmed by 5 bases and J by 3 bases, leaving 7 bases between them. The CDR3 nucleotides read TGTGCCAGCAGCCCCGGTTACACTGAAGCTTTCTTT. Its protein is CASSPGYTEAFF.

The chain joins TRBV6-5 to TRBJ2-2; weak D call: TRBD2 (6 bases). Germline loops: CDR1 MNHEY, CDR2 SVGAGI. Trimming cost V 5 bases and J 7 bases, with 17 bases left between them. The CDR3 loop spans 15 amino acids. The chain's CDR3 is CASSRMGPGVGELFF. The CDR3 coding sequence is TGTGCCAGCAGTAGGATGGGACCGGGGGTCGGGGAGCTGTTTTTT.

V and J are TRBV5-6 and TRBJ1-3, with D possibly matching TRBD1 (6 bases). Trimming shortened V by 4 bases and J by 5 bases, and 13 bases separated the two germline ends. Germline V gene lookup returns CDR1 SGHDT and CDR2 YYEEEE. CDR3 size: 14 residues. The CDR3 sequence: CASSLGDIRNTIYF. The CDR3 coding sequence is TGTGCCAGCAGCCTGGGGGACATCAGAAACACCATATATTTT.

The CDR3 is CASSPQAHEQFF. The CDR3 bases are TGTGCCAGCAGCCCGCAAGCTCACGAGCAGTTCTTC. The J gene is TRBJ2-1, the V gene TRBV9; D not resolved. V lost 4 bases, J lost 10 bases, and 12 bases lay in between. The CDR3 extends over 12 amino acids. Germline V gene data show CDR1 as SGDLS and CDR2 as YYNGEE. Based on the CDR3 plus reference TRBV9 and TRBJ2-1, the full variable domain is DSGVTQTPKHLITATGQRVTLRCSPRSGDLSVYWYQQSLDQGLQFLIQYYNGEERAKGNILERFSAQQFPDLHSELNLSSLELGDSALYFCASSPQAHEQFFGPGTRLTVL.

This chain joins TRBV11-3 and TRBJ2-1; 7 bases are a match to TRBD2. Trimming took 4 bases from V and 7 from J; bases not matched to a gene: 10. Germline V gene data show CDR1 as SGHNT and CDR2 as YENEEA. The CDR3 consists of 15 residues. CDR3 DNA sequence: TGTGCCAGCAGCTCCCAAGCGGGGACGACAAATGAGCAGTTCTTC. It translates to CASSSQAGTTNEQFF.

The V and J genes are TRBV27 and TRBJ2-4; 7 bases map to TRBD2. This CDR3 comprises 14 residues. V gave up 2 bases and J gave up 7 bases; unmatched junction bases: 5. In germline, CDR1 is MNHEY, CDR2 SMNVEV (reference sequence). In nucleotides, the CDR3 is TGTGCCAGCAGTTTACGGGGGGTACGGAACATTCAGTACTTC. Translated, it gives CASSLRGVRNIQYF.

This CDR3 reads CASSSHYVGTDTQYF. CDR3 DNA sequence: TGTGCCAGCAGCTCCCACTACGTAGGCACAGATACGCAGTATTTT. The chain employs TRBV7-8 and TRBJ2-3; D not certain. This CDR3 has 15 amino acids. V was clipped by 4 bases and J by 1 base, with 12 bases between them. The germline CDR1 and CDR2 sequences are SGHVS and FQNEAQ.

The CDR3: CASSTGLAGVRDTQYF. The CDR3 bases are TGTGCCAGCAGCACGGGACTAGCGGGAGTTAGAGATACGCAGTATTTT. The chain recombines TRBV9 with TRBJ2-3; 14 bases map to TRBD2. Per germline, CDR1 SGDLS and CDR2 YYNGEE. The CDR3 runs 16 residues. With V trimmed by 4 bases and J by 5 bases, 6 bases remained unmatched.

V usage is TRBV7-2 and J usage is TRBJ2-3; no definite D call. V was clipped by 1 base and J by 0 bases, with 14 bases between them. The CDR3 runs to 17 residues. The germline V gene encodes CDR1 SGHTA and CDR2 FQGNSA. The CDR3 reads CASSLGYLAASTDTQYF. As DNA, the CDR3 is TGTGCCAGCAGCTTAGGGTATCTGGCCGCAAGCACAGATACGCAGTATTTT. Using reference TRBV7-2 and TRBJ2-3 for the parts outside the CDR3, the full variable domain is GAGVSQSPSNKVTEKGKDVELRCDPISGHTALYWYRQSLGQGLEFLIYFQGNSAPDKSGLPSDRFSAERTGGSVSTLTIQRTQQEDSAVYLCASSLGYLAASTDTQYFGPGTRLTVL.